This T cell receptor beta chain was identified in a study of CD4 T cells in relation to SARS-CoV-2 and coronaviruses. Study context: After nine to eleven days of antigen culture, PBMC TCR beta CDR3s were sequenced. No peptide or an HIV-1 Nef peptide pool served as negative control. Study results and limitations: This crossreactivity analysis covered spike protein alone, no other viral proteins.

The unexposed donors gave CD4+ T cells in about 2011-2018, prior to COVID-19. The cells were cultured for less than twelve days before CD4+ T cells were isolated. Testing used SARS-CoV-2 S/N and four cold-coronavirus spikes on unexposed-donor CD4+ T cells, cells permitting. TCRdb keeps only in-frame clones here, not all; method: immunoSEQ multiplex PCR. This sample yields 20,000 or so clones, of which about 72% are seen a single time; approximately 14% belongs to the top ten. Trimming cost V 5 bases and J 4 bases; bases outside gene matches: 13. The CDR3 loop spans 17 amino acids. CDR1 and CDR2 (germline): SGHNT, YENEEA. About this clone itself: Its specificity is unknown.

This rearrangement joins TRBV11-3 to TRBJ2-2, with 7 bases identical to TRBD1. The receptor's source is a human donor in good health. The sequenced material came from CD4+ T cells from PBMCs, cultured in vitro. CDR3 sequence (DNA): TGTGCCAGCAGCCTTAAAGGGGACAGCCTAGCCACCGGGGAGCTGTTTTTT. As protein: CASSLKGDSLATGELFF.